Below, one T cell receptor (beta chain) is given with its context. Its antigen remains unidentified. The germline V gene encodes CDR1 SEHNR and CDR2 FQNEAQ (reference sequence). The germline V and J ends were trimmed by 2 bases and 1 base, with 11 bases remaining between them. The CDR3 is 15 residues long. The sample is drawn from a study of cytomegalovirus exposure and HLA in healthy donors. 13 Jbeta primers and 60 Vbeta primers were used for the PCR. The repertoire was sequenced with immunoSEQ multiplex PCR; TCRdb's copy has only in-frame clones and lacks some. The sample has around 53,000 clones; approximately 70% are singletons. Study-level points and caveats: The presence/absence work took it that sequencing depth was about the same across donors. Within an earlier analysis, most TCR beta V segments proved productive either about 90% or about 30% of the time. A few V segments could not be told apart, such as TRBV6-2 and TRBV6-3, and were left out.

The specimen was PBMCs. The chain carries TRBV7-9 and TRBJ1-1, with D unclear. The receptor comes from a man aged 18 to 29 in good health and CMV-seronegative. Written as DNA, the CDR3 is TGTGCCAGCAGCTTATCCCCGGGGTGGAACACTGAAGCTTTCTTT. This sequence encodes CASSLSPGWNTEAFF.